Following are 7 T cell receptor beta chains from one sample sequenced in a study of cytomegalovirus exposure and HLA in healthy donors. The PCR used 60 Vbeta and 13 Jbeta primers. Libraries were prepared by immunoSEQ multiplex PCR; TCRdb keeps only in-frame clonotypes and omits some of them. Among roughly 190,000 clones, around 62% were seen once, and the ten largest hold under 3%. The sample comprised PBMCs. Receptors were obtained from a man aged 35 to 55 in good health and CMV-seronegative.

The V gene is TRBV2, the J gene TRBJ1-6; 11 bases line up with TRBD1. The CDR3 has 16 residues. The germline gives CDR1 SNHLY, CDR2 FYNNEI. Trimming took 2 bases from V and 8 from J; bases not matched to a gene: 5. This CDR3 reads CASSELGQGGDSPLHF. CDR3 bases: TGTGCCAGCAGTGAACTGGGACAGGGGGGAGATTCACCCCTCCACTTT.

This chain links TRBV5-1 with TRBJ2-7, with 10 bases fitting TRBD1. This CDR3 has 14 amino acids. Germline CDR1 and CDR2: SGHRS and YFSETQ. After removal of 4 bases from V and 6 bases from J, the junction contained 7 bases not matched to a gene. Here the CDR3 DNA reads TGCGCCAGCAGCGAAGGACAGGGGGTTGCCGAGCAGTACTTC. Protein product: CASSEGQGVAEQYF.

In the case of this clone: A junction end diverges from the germline sequence, so it may reflect a read error. V is TRBV7-9 and J is TRBJ1-2; D is unclear. Germline CDR1 is SEHNR and CDR2 is FQNEAQ (reference sequence). The CDR3 is 15 amino acids. CDR3 nucleotide sequence: TGTTCCAGCAGCACCGAAAACGGGAGGAGGGATGGCTACACCTTC. This sequence encodes CSSSTENGRRDGYTF.

This clone was counted a few times. The chain is built from TRBV7-2 and TRBJ2-7; unclear D gene. V lost 4 bases to trimming and J lost 5 bases, with 21 bases between them. Germline CDR1 is SGHTA and CDR2 is FQGNSA. There are 16 residues in the CDR3. For the CDR3, the DNA is TGTGCCAGCAGCTCCTCTAGAGGCCTCAAGGCCCACGAGCAGTACTTC. This translates into CASSSSRGLKAHEQYF.

The J gene is TRBJ1-5, the V gene TRBV7-6; D call uncertain. V was pared by 5 bases and J by 5 bases, with 7 bases between. Germline V gene data show CDR1 as SGHVS and CDR2 as FNYEAQ. This CDR3 region has 12 residues. Here the CDR3 reads CASSQRDQPQHF. The CDR3 DNA is TGTGCCAGCAGCCAGAGGGATCAGCCCCAGCATTTT.

Turning to this clone: The sample holds other DNA sequences that translate to the same CDR3. The rearrangement links TRBV28 to TRBJ2-3; TRBD2 matches at 8 bases. Germline V CDR1 and CDR2: MDHEN, SYDVKM. This CDR3 region has 15 residues. V shed 2 bases and J 5 bases; nucleotides not matched to a gene: 6. The CDR3 nucleotides read TGTGCCAGCAGTTTAGAGCGGGGGAAAGAAGATACGCAGTATTTT. As protein: CASSLERGKEDTQYF.

A few counts support this clone. CDR3 sequence (DNA): TGTGCCAGCACCCGCGGCCCCTCCTACGAGCAGTACTTC. Its protein product is CASTRGPSYEQYF. The V and J genes are TRBV6-5 and TRBJ2-7, with D unresolved. Germline V gives CDR1 MNHEY, CDR2 SVGAGI. The CDR3 loop spans 13 amino acids. Trimming pared 7 bases from V and 0 bases from J, leaving 10 bases between.